This T cell receptor beta chain emerged from a study of cytomegalovirus exposure and HLA in healthy donors (dated by TCRdb to the late 2010s). As for the study more broadly: An earlier analysis of a few hundred of the donors reported approximately 280 Gb of sequence data and 100 million to 120 million unique TCR beta sequences obtained from about 179 million T cells. In the later analysis, no new phenotypic data were used to find candidate immune exposures; instead, reliance was placed on TCR beta sequences and their occurrence across donors. High-throughput TCR immunosequencing, statistical association of individual TCRs with disease status, and machine learning were combined to predict cytomegalovirus infection status. An earlier analysis of around 540 of the donors applied high-throughput TCR beta sequencing to assess whether each TCR beta V gene segment acted as functional or pseudogenic. A handful of DR-DQ haplotypes were treated as single units for association and clustering because of strong linkage in the cohort. Of the approximately 400 genotyped donors, less than 85% were placed in the genetic ancestry cluster associated with self-reported Caucasian donors. In addition to the first cohort of 500 to 850 subjects, a separate validation cohort of 120 different subjects was used. The aim of the study was to test whether cataloging public T cell receptors could identify signatures of past pathogen exposure. The study profiled the T cell repertoires of some 610 subjects by immunosequencing and related them to cytomegalovirus serostatus. On average, around 200,000 unique TCR beta nucleotide sequences were sequenced per donor among some 430 genotyped donors of the cohort, with approximately 18% of those sequences being non-productive. Every discovery cohort repertoire had been produced on one sequencing platform. A later analysis re-examined previously published TCR beta repertoires from 600 to 700 donors and added high-resolution HLA genotyping to investigate patterns of TCR occurrence. Alongside the repertoire data, information on donor age, sex, ethnicity and CMV serostatus was compiled. A later genetic analysis used genome-wide SNP genotypes for about three fifths of the roughly 700 donors, treating that subset as a discovery cohort. An early release covering 550 to 700 HLA-typed donors comprised roughly 300 gigabases of sequencing data and approximately 80 million unique TCR sequences. Class I and class II HLA loci were covered by the typing at four-digit resolution. Typing coverage varied by locus: roughly 629-630 donors for A, B, C, DRB1 and DQB1; 522 for DQA1; approximately 610 for DPA1; about 450 for DPB1. Summary of the overall study and its limitations: A later analysis found that TCR association rates varied across HLA loci, with DRB1 alleles showing the most associated TCRs and HLA-C alleles the fewest. Because HLA typing was unavailable for some donors at each locus, only the typed subset was used in association tests. In vitro tests confirmed that a few of the cytomegalovirus-associated TCR beta chains recognize cytomegalovirus antigens. An earlier analysis of approximately 540 of the donors showed that most TCR beta V segments appeared in productive rearrangements either about 87% or about 30% of the time, which broadly matched IMGT annotations. It was suggested by the authors that the approach could potentially be generalized to other disease states and immunological phenotypes. According to a later analysis, parvovirus B19, influenza, CMV and Epstein-Barr virus appeared linked to several top co-occurrence clusters. The only immune exposure information available for the cohort was CMV serostatus. In a later analysis, HLA-associated TCR beta chains were found to be more clonally expanded and to have lower generation probabilities than equally common non-associated chains. V-gene and J-gene trimming of TCR beta chains was associated with a missense DCLRE1C variant in a later genetic analysis, and the association was replicated in an independent cohort. Because the 87-base-pair reads could not distinguish some IMGT-functional V segments, including TRBV6-2 and TRBV6-3, those segments were excluded. A total of 150 to 200 TCR beta chains were listed by the study as associated with cytomegalovirus. In this cohort, only TCR beta chains were sequenced, and detectable features were limited by the absence of alpha or paired-chain data. A further reported finding was that TCR beta sequences accurately predicted the HLA-A and HLA-B alleles for most subjects in the first cohort. The sequencing pipeline was judged likely to have produced a cluster of highly shared sequence variants as a technical artifact. Roughly uniform sequencing depth across donors was assumed in presence/absence analyses, although this assumption may not hold. A later genetic analysis reported fewer N-insertions in productive TCRs among donors in an Asian-associated ancestry cluster than the roughly 690-donor mean. The classifier was reported to diagnose cytomegalovirus status with high specificity and sensitivity in both the original and validation cohorts. While some public TCRs were present in many individuals, most TCR sequences turned up only very rarely across donors. Strong co-occurrence of HLA alleles, especially DR and DQ, made assigning TCR associations to individual alleles difficult. In a later analysis, 15,000 to 20,000 TCR beta sequences were associated with specific HLA alleles at a false discovery rate of 0.05. According to a later analysis, most CMV-associated TCR beta chains appeared to be HLA-restricted, and the HLA associations seemed to be driven largely by CMV exposure. Over 15 rarely observed V segments, including chromosome 9 orphons, were excluded from the earlier analysis of 550 to 700 of the donors because counts were too low. Linkage disequilibrium might explain the correlated functional status among segregating V segments, but an unknown experimental factor could not be ruled out.

Libraries were prepared through the immunoSEQ multiplex PCR assay. For the multiplex PCR, a mixture combining 60 forward primers for TCR Vbeta segments and 13 reverse primers for TCR Jbeta segments was used. A multiplex PCR assay on genomic DNA amplified the CDR3 region of rearranged TCR beta genes. On the Illumina HiSeq System, the amplified TCR beta libraries were sequenced as 87-base-pair reads. Under the source paper's analysis protocol: Across the 666 repertoires, a later analysis counted about 81 million unique TCR beta chains, some 11 million of which were shared by at least two donors. Raw reads were error-corrected and collapsed into unique sequences with a nearest-neighbor algorithm that merged closely related sequences to remove PCR and sequencing errors. Alignment of CDR3 sequences to IMGT reference sequences was used to assign V, D and J gene segments. For a sequence to be retained, at least a six-nucleotide match to both a V gene segment and a J gene segment was required. A rearrangement counted as productive if the CDR3 had no stop codons and remained in frame with V and J, and every other rearrangement counted as non-productive. Following IMGT convention, CDR3 was defined as the stretch from the second conserved V-encoded cysteine up to the conserved J-encoded phenylalanine. In an earlier analysis of roughly 580 of the donors, sequences lacking an unambiguous match to a single V gene segment were excluded. In an earlier analysis of more than 500 of the donors, a V segment was called functional when productive rearrangements were above 56.7%, and segregating when the standard deviation between donors exceeded 5%. A statistical classification framework was built to diagnose cytomegalovirus status from the catalog of TCR beta chain sequences. In a later analysis, TCR nucleotide sequences were compared against IMGT/GENE-DB human TR gene sequences so that V and J genes could be assigned. A later analysis assigned CDR3 sequences and most-parsimonious VDJ recombination scenarios with the TCRdist pipeline. In a later analysis, each TCR beta chain was defined by its CDR3 amino acid sequence together with its V-gene family, and reads without a unique V-gene family were excluded. In a later analysis, fewer than 600 highly shared, low-generation-probability nucleotide sequences were removed to address suspected cross-contamination and a sequencing artifact. In a later analysis, a clonal expansion index was calculated for each public chain from normalized within-repertoire ranks of inferred template counts. In a later analysis, generation probabilities were computed using a VDJ recombination model fitted to out-of-frame rearrangements, and the results were checked against IGoR. In a later analysis, hypergeometric tests were used to score TCR-TCR, TCR-HLA and TCR-CMV co-occurrence, with a repertoire-size bias correction applied to TCR pairs. In a later analysis, false discovery rates were estimated by permuting HLA or CMV assignments 20 times. A later analysis grouped co-occurring TCRs with DBSCAN, adding TCRdist sequence similarity when clustering within HLA-allele-positive subsets. Repertoires with fewer than 30,000 or more than 120,000 public chains were left out of co-occurrence clustering, as were several repertoires with anomalous nucleotide sharing. TCRdb stores this immuneACCESS table with in-frame sequences only. Part of the clones is absent; in the studies checked, under half of the shortfall reflects unresolved V genes, and no reason is known for the rest. That table supplies the V and J calls and clone size; D and trimming were determined from the DNA. For this sample there are about 120,000 clones; over 60% appear just once. The top ten constitute 5.8% of the sample.

The cohort comprised some 680 healthy bone marrow donors. At the time of sampling, all cohort members were nominally healthy, though unrecorded immune exposures were likely present. The donor was CMV seropositive and was included in the group of almost 300 seropositive cohort members. Every donor gave a peripheral blood sample, and the peripheral blood mononuclear cells from that sample were used for TCR beta sequencing. The Qiagen DNeasy Blood Extraction Kit was used to extract genomic DNA from the blood cell samples. About this clone itself: Its cognate antigen has yet to be identified. Base qualities were left out, and no much larger clone turns up one base away.

From a lookup of the germline V gene, CDR1 and CDR2 are ENHRY and SYGVKD. V is clipped by 8 bases and J by 7 bases, and the sequence between their germline boundaries is 11 bases long. From its cysteine to its phenylalanine, the CDR3 spans 11 amino acids. CDR3 DNA is the only sequence kept; it has 33 bases, read in frame from the first base. Sequencing input: PBMCs. The receptor was derived from a man aged 18 to 30 in good health and CMV-seropositive. The chain is encoded by TRBV10-3 joined to TRBJ1-2, with the D gene not clear enough to name. This receptor carries the CDR3 CAILGVGGYTF. The DNA sequence is as follows: TGTGCCATCTTGGGAGTCGGTGGCTACACCTTC.